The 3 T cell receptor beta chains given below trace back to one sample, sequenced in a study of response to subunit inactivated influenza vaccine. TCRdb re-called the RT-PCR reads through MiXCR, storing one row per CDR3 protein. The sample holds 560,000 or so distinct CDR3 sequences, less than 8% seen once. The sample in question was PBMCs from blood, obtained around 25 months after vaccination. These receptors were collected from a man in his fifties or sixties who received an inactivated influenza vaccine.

The CDR3 DNA follows: TGTGCCAGCAGCGACCGGGACAACGGATTCACAGATACGCAGTATTTT. Protein: CASSDRDNGFTDTQYF. The rearrangement joins TRBV9 to TRBJ2-3, with D perhaps matching TRBD1 (6 bases). Germline-derived CDR1 and CDR2 are SGDLS and YYNGEE. The ends were cut back, 3 bases at V and 2 bases at J, with 16 bases in the middle. The CDR3 has 16 residues. Supplemented by reference TRBV9 and TRBJ2-3, the full variable domain reads DSGVTQTPKHLITATGQRVTLRCSPRSGDLSVYWYQQSLDQGLQFLIQYYNGEERAKGNILERFSAQQFPDLHSELNLSSLELGDSALYFCASSDRDNGFTDTQYFGPGTRLTVL.

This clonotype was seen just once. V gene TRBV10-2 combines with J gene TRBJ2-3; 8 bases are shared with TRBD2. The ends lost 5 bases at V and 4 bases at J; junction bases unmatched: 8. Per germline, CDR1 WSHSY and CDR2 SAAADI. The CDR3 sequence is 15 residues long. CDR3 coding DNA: TGCGCCAGCAGTCGGACCGGGACTAGAGCAGATACGCAGTATTTT. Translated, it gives CASSRTGTRADTQYF.

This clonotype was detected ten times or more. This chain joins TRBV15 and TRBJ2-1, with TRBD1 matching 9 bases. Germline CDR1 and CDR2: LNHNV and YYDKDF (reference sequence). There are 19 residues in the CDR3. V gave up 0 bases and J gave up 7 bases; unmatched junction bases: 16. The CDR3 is CATSREWGTGQGSLNEQFF. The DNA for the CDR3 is TGTGCCACCAGCAGAGAGTGGGGAACGGGACAGGGTTCCTTAAATGAGCAGTTCTTC.